Following are 4 T cell receptor beta chains from one sample sequenced in a study of tumor-infiltrating lymphocytes in primary liver carcinoma. TCR beta cDNA was prepared out of around 460 ng total RNA by means of a constant-region primer. Modified slightly, ARM-PCR produced TCR beta libraries over three nested multiplex PCR rounds. A C-beta reverse primer and TRBV1-TRBV30 forward primers served in each of the first two PCR rounds, at ten to eleven cycles apiece. TCRdb re-called the multiplex PCR reads with MiXCR, one entry per CDR3 protein. Of some 180,000 distinct CDR3 sequences in the sample, roughly 60% were seen once. For blood RNA, unsorted whole blood served as the source, and germline DNA was extracted too. The sequencing input was peripheral blood. The receptors here all came from a man in his forties with primary liver carcinoma and hepatitis B virus infection.

The chain recombines TRBV6-1 with TRBJ2-1; D remains ambiguous. Germline loops: CDR1 MNHNS, CDR2 SASEGT. Trimming left V 2 bases short and J 4 bases short, with 12 bases between. The CDR3 consists of 15 residues. CDR3 nucleotides: TGTGCCAGCAGTGAAACGGCAGGCTGGTACAATGAGCAGTTCTTC. Translating it yields CASSETAGWYNEQFF.

This clonotype was picked up a small number of times. A read error may account for a junction end that differs from germline. This chain connects TRBV11-2 to TRBJ2-7; a possible D gene is TRBD2 (5 bases). This CDR3 has 16 residues. Germline V lookup: CDR1 SGHAT, CDR2 FQNNGV. This CDR3 is CASNLAGTEGYYEQYF. The CDR3 region has the DNA TGTGCCAGCAACTTAGCCGGAACAGAGGGATACTACGAGCAGTACTTC. The full variable domain, with the rest looked up from reference TRBV11-2 and TRBJ2-7, is EAGVAQSPRYKIIEKRQSVAFWCNPISGHATLYWYQQILGQGPKLLIQFQNNGVVDDSQLPKDRFSAERLKGVDSTLKIQPAKLEDSAVYLCASNLAGTEGYYEQYFGPGTRLTVT.

The gene calls are TRBV6-5 and TRBJ1-2, with 7 nucleotides matching TRBD1. Trimming took 6 bases from V and 6 from J; bases not matched to a gene: 13. Germline values: CDR1 MNHEY, CDR2 SVGAGI. The CDR3 extends over 15 amino acids. The CDR3 spells CASSQGGTGVHGYTF. The CDR3 DNA follows: TGTGCCAGCAGCCAAGGGGGCACCGGGGTCCATGGCTACACCTTC.

This clonotype showed up just a few times. The chain is built from TRBV6-1 and TRBJ2-4; 7 bases line up with TRBD2. CDR3 length equals 16 residues. V shed 6 bases and J 2 bases; nucleotides not matched to a gene: 10. Germline V gene data show CDR1 as MNHNS and CDR2 as SASEGT. This CDR3 is CASRPPLGGSKNIQYF. Here the CDR3 DNA reads TGTGCCAGCAGACCCCCACTGGGGGGGTCCAAAAACATTCAGTACTTC.